The rows below give T cell receptor beta chains drawn from one sample of a study of blood T cell repertoires in COVID-19. The repertoire was sequenced with immunoSEQ multiplex PCR; TCRdb's copy has only in-frame clones and lacks some. In the table there are 52,000 or so clones, less than 90% of which are singletons. The material sequenced was peripheral blood. Every receptor here comes from a human donor in a cohort sampled during active COVID-19. Both conserved end residues are part of each CDR3. The order of the fields is J gene, clone size, D gene, V gene, CDR3 protein, CDR3 DNA. D genes are given only for firm matches. The size of a clone is reported for some rows only, either as once, few or many, or as a class for expanded clones.

TRBJ2-1 | . | TRBD1 | TRBV27 | CASSPSGQGASNEQFF | TGTGCCAGCAGTCCTAGCGGACAGGGGGCCTCCAATGAGCAGTTCTTC
TRBJ1-2 | . | . | TRBV29-1 | CSVEDGEVYGYTF | TGCAGCGTTGAAGACGGGGAGGTCTATGGCTACACCTTC
TRBJ1-3 | . | . | TRBV18 | CASSERTSSGNTIYF | TGTGCCAGCTCAGAGCGGACCTCCTCTGGAAACACCATATATTTT
TRBJ2-5 | . | . | TRBV29-1 | CSVVPWRAQETQYF | TGCAGCGTTGTCCCCTGGCGGGCCCAAGAGACCCAGTACTTC
TRBJ1-6 | few | TRBD1 | TRBV25-1 | CASSENRGPSTLHF | TGTGCCAGCAGTGAGAACAGGGGGCCCTCAACCCTCCACTTT
TRBJ1-5 | few | . | TRBV19 | CASTRIWGGQPQHF | TGTGCCAGTACCCGAATCTGGGGCGGTCAGCCCCAGCATTTT
TRBJ1-5 | . | TRBD1 | TRBV30 | CAWSLDRDQPQHF | TGTGCCTGGAGTCTGGACAGGGACCAGCCCCAGCATTTT
TRBJ2-7 | . | TRBD2 | TRBV6-2/TRBV6-3 | CASSSGTSGGPTYF | TGTGCCAGCAGTTCCGGGACTAGCGGGGGGCCGACGTACTTC
TRBJ1-5 | . | . | TRBV6-5 | CASRGQGAGQPQHF | TGTGCCAGCAGGGGTCAAGGGGCCGGTCAGCCCCAGCATTTT
TRBJ2-5 | . | TRBD1 | TRBV5-1 | CASSSGTGGLETQYF | TGCGCCAGCAGCTCCGGGACAGGGGGGCTGGAGACCCAGTACTTC
TRBJ2-2 | . | . | TRBV9 | CASRPLGGGLNTGELFF | TGTGCCAGCAGACCCCTAGGGGGGGGGCTTAACACCGGGGAGCTGTTTTTT
TRBJ1-2 | . | TRBD1 | TRBV27 | CASRRTGENGYTF | TGTGCCAGCAGGCGGACAGGGGAAAATGGCTACACCTTC
TRBJ2-5 | . | TRBD2 | TRBV11-2 | CASSFLSGTETQYF | TGTGCCAGCAGCTTTCTTAGCGGGACAGAGACCCAGTACTTC
TRBJ2-7 | once | TRBD2 | TRBV7-2 | CASSRVGGGYEQYF | TGTGCCAGCAGCCGCGTGGGGGGGGGCTACGAGCAGTACTTC
TRBJ2-2 | . | TRBD2 | TRBV7-2 | CASSLARGGAGELFF | TGTGCCAGCAGCTTAGCGCGCGGGGGGGCCGGGGAGCTGTTTTTT
TRBJ1-1 | . | . | TRBV2 | CASSVVRGNEAFF | TGTGCCAGCAGTGTTGTCCGGGGGAATGAAGCTTTCTTT
TRBJ1-5 | . | . | TRBV9 | CASSPTMGHQPQHF | TGTGCCAGCAGCCCAACGATGGGGCATCAGCCCCAGCATTTT
TRBJ2-1 | . | . | TRBV9 | CASSRVDVGARYNEQFF | TGTGCCAGCAGCCGGGTAGATGTGGGGGCGAGGTACAATGAGCAGTTCTTC
TRBJ2-1 | . | . | TRBV6-7 | CASGERYNEQFF | TGTGCCAGCGGAGAAAGGTACAATGAGCAGTTCTTC
TRBJ2-3 | . | TRBD2 | TRBV3-1/TRBV3-2 | CASAPASGARTDTQYF | TGTGCCAGCGCGCCAGCGAGCGGGGCCCGCACAGATACGCAGTATTTT
TRBJ2-4 | . | TRBD1 | TRBV14 | CASSQVRNTGTGLAKNIQYF | TGTGCCAGCAGCCAAGTGCGGAACACCGGGACAGGGCTAGCCAAAAACATTCAGTACTTC
TRBJ1-1 | . | TRBD1 | TRBV7-9 | CASSLVGQGATEAFF | TGTGCCAGCAGCTTAGTGGGACAGGGGGCCACTGAAGCTTTCTTT
TRBJ2-1 | once | TRBD1 | TRBV7-2 | CASSTHRQGANEQFF | TGTGCCAGCAGCACCCACAGGCAGGGGGCCAATGAGCAGTTCTTC
TRBJ2-7 | . | TRBD1 | TRBV28 | CARPPTGEVQQYF | TGTGCCAGGCCCCCGACAGGGGAGGTACAGCAGTACTTC
TRBJ2-1 | . | TRBD2 | TRBV20-1 | CSASRGRRSGGPYNEQFF | TGCAGTGCTAGTCGGGGCAGGAGGAGCGGGGGCCCCTACAATGAGCAGTTCTTC
TRBJ2-3 | . | TRBD2 | TRBV3-1/TRBV3-2 | CASSQDTGLAGTADTQYF | TGTGCCAGCAGCCAAGACACCGGACTAGCGGGGACGGCAGATACGCAGTATTTT
TRBJ2-4 | . | TRBD2 | TRBV10-2 | CASSDFAGGDKNIQYF | TGCGCCAGCAGTGATTTCGCGGGGGGGGACAAAAACATTCAGTACTTC
TRBJ2-1 | . | TRBD2 | TRBV6-5 | CASSSGTSGYNEQFF | TGTGCCAGCAGTTCCGGGACTAGCGGCTACAATGAGCAGTTCTTC
TRBJ1-4 | . | . | TRBV21-1 | CASSARRGKQGWTNEKLFF | TGTGCCAGCAGCGCCCGACGGGGGAAACAAGGTTGGACTAATGAAAAACTGTTTTTT
TRBJ1-5 | . | . | TRBV10-2 | CGERAALKDQPQHF | TGCGGCGAGCGGGCAGCCTTAAAGGATCAGCCCCAGCATTTT
TRBJ1-2 | . | TRBD1 | TRBV27 | CASSLTDRGSGYTF | TGTGCCAGCAGTTTAACCGACAGGGGTAGTGGCTACACCTTC
TRBJ2-5 | . | TRBD2 | TRBV5-1 | CASSSTSGGVSQETQYF | TGCGCCAGCAGCAGTACTAGCGGGGGAGTTAGCCAAGAGACCCAGTACTTC
TRBJ2-5 | . | . | TRBV6-4 | CASSDSTTGGRETQYF | TGTGCCAGCAGTGACTCGACAACGGGCGGGCGGGAGACCCAGTACTTC
TRBJ2-7 | few | TRBD2 | TRBV5-1 | CASSLFGGTSYEQYF | TGCGCCAGCAGCTTGTTCGGGGGGACTTCCTACGAGCAGTACTTC
TRBJ1-5 | . | . | TRBV24-1 | CATSDSPSGQPQHF | TGTGCCACCAGTGATAGTCCCTCAGGGCAGCCCCAGCATTTT
TRBJ2-1 | once | TRBD2 | TRBV9 | CASSVVEGGPGNEQFF | TGTGCCAGCAGCGTAGTTGAGGGAGGGCCGGGTAATGAGCAGTTCTTC
TRBJ1-2 | . | TRBD1 | TRBV11-3 | CASRQGANPVYTF | TGTGCCAGCAGGCAGGGGGCAAATCCTGTCTACACCTTC
TRBJ1-6 | . | . | TRBV3-1/TRBV3-2 | CASSQKPSGGSPLHF | TGTGCCAGCAGCCAAAAACCCTCGGGGGGTTCACCCCTCCACTTT
TRBJ2-2 | . | . | TRBV6-5 | CASSLGLLVAGELFF | TGTGCCAGCAGCCTGGGACTTCTAGTGGCCGGGGAGCTGTTTTTT
TRBJ1-1 | once | . | TRBV29-1 | CSTFGGNTEAFF | TGCAGCACTTTCGGGGGAAACACTGAAGCTTTCTTT
TRBJ2-3 | . | TRBD2 | TRBV29-1 | CSVRGTSGSTSTDTQYF | TGCAGCGTTAGAGGAACTAGCGGGTCTACTAGCACAGATACGCAGTATTTT
TRBJ2-5 | . | TRBD2 | TRBV7-8 | CASSTGGGVWYQETQYF | TGTGCCAGCAGCACGGGGGGGGGTGTCTGGTACCAAGAGACCCAGTACTTC
TRBJ1-5 | . | . | TRBV7-2 | CASGLGGSNQPQHF | TGTGCCTCTGGATTGGGGGGTTCAAATCAGCCCCAGCATTTT
TRBJ1-5 | . | TRBD1 | TRBV5-4 | CASSQDRGVQPQHF | TGTGCCAGCAGCCAAGACAGGGGGGTTCAGCCCCAGCATTTT
TRBJ2-3 | . | TRBD2 | TRBV10-2 | CASSDGTRSTDTQYF | TGCGCCAGCAGTGACGGGACTAGAAGCACAGATACGCAGTATTTT
TRBJ2-7 | . | TRBD2 | TRBV20-1 | CSASVLAGGLREQYF | TGCAGTGCTAGTGTCCTAGCGGGGGGGCTACGGGAGCAGTACTTC
TRBJ2-3 | . | TRBD2 | TRBV28 | CASRRGGGVTDTQYF | TGTGCCAGCAGGCGTGGTGGGGGGGTCACAGATACGCAGTATTTT
TRBJ1-2 | . | . | TRBV28 | CASSLIDYGYTF | TGTGCCAGCAGTTTAATAGACTATGGCTACACCTTC
TRBJ1-2 | few | TRBD1 | TRBV6-1 | CASSETGEYGYTF | TGTGCCAGCAGTGAGACAGGGGAGTATGGCTACACCTTC
TRBJ2-6 | . | . | TRBV19 | CASSPLRTGANVLTF | TGTGCCAGTAGTCCTCTGCGGACTGGGGCCAACGTCCTGACTTTC
TRBJ2-5 | . | . | TRBV3-1/TRBV3-2 | CASSQDIRAETQYF | TGTGCCAGCAGCCAAGATATCAGGGCAGAGACCCAGTACTTC
TRBJ2-4 | . | TRBD1 | TRBV11-3 | CASSFADRGENIQYF | TGTGCCAGCAGCTTCGCAGACAGGGGGGAAAACATTCAGTACTTC
TRBJ1-1 | . | . | TRBV5-4 | CASSFIGGTEAFF | TGTGCCAGCAGCTTCATCGGGGGCACTGAAGCTTTCTTT
TRBJ1-5 | . | TRBD1 | TRBV29-1 | CSVATGGLDQPQHF | TGCAGCGTTGCGACAGGGGGTCTGGATCAGCCCCAGCATTTT
TRBJ2-1 | . | . | TRBV6-2/TRBV6-3 | CASSFVYGTYNEQFF | TGTGCCAGCAGTTTCGTATACGGGACCTACAATGAGCAGTTCTTC